What follows describes a single TCR beta chain. The study drew its donors from healthy HIV-negative adults without recent acute infections or vaccinations. Trimming shortened V by 2 bases and J by 1 base, and 9 bases separated the two germline ends. Germline V gene lookup returns CDR1 SNHLY and CDR2 FYNNEI. CDR3 length equals 15 residues. The data derive from a study of shared clonotypes between healthy human individuals. The overall study: Donors were two women and a few men aged 18 to 49. Plates per donor: three CD4 naive, three CD4 memory, two CD8 naive, one CD8 memory.

TCRdb keeps only in-frame clones here, not all; method: immunoSEQ multiplex PCR. Altogether 2 million to 2.5 million clones are present, just under 95% being singletons, with the ten largest covering around 0.35%. The source is a man aged 18 to 29 in good health. Some clones in this sample may be carry-over from other donors' samples. Material for sequencing was naive CD4+ T cells from PBMCs. The subset: CD45RA+ positively selected. The rearrangement uses TRBV2 and TRBJ1-5; tentatively, D is TRBD1 (5 bases). The CDR3 loop is CASSEQGISNQPQHF. The CDR3, as DNA: TGTGCCAGCAGTGAACAGGGTATAAGCAATCAGCCCCAGCATTTT.